A single sample is the source of the 21 T cell receptor beta chains below, sequenced in a study of T cells in Graves' hyperthyroidism and ophthalmopathy. RNA transcripts yielded amplified TCR beta CDR3 regions. Primed by the HTBI set, a first-round RT-PCR was run on the TCR CDR3. A single record per CDR3 protein comes from TCRdb applying MiXCR to the multiplex PCR reads. The table shows more than 600,000 distinct CDR3 sequences, with around 15% occurring only once. Sequences were obtained from blood. The source is a man younger than 35 with Graves' hyperthyroidism.

The V and J genes are TRBV6-1 and TRBJ2-1; 10 positions agree with TRBD2. Germline V gene data show CDR1 as MNHNS and CDR2 as SASEGT. The CDR3 covers 16 residues. The trim removed 1 base at V and 6 bases at J, leaving 6 bases unmatched. The chain's CDR3 is CASSEEGSGRFNEQFF. The CDR3 bases are TGTGCCAGCAGTGAAGAAGGTAGCGGGAGGTTCAATGAGCAGTTCTTC.

To note about this clonotype: This may arise from a read error, as a much more abundant clone is one base away. The chain couples TRBV28 to TRBJ2-7; 11 bases match TRBD1. J gave up 7 bases and V 8 bases, and 7 bases lay outside the gene matches. There are 13 residues in the CDR3. CDR1 and CDR2 from the germline V gene are MDHEN and SYDVKM. For the CDR3, the DNA is TGTGCCAGCGGGACAGGGGGTCGCAATGAGCAGTACTTC. Translating it yields CASGTGGRNEQYF.

A few counts support this clonotype. The J gene is TRBJ1-3, the V gene TRBV28, with D hard to call. The germline V gene has CDR1 MDHEN and CDR2 SYDVKM. This CDR3 is built from 15 residues. V shed 5 bases and J shed 4 bases, with 15 bases lying between them. The CDR3 nucleotides are TGTGCCAGCAGTGTCCTCAGAGCCTCCGGAAACACCATATATTTT. Protein sequence: CASSVLRASGNTIYF.

This clonotype has a count of ten or more. The V call is TRBV7-2, the J call TRBJ2-5; 7 bases line up with TRBD1. Germline V lookup: CDR1 SGHTA, CDR2 FQGNSA. The CDR3 is 16 residues long. J lost 0 bases, V lost 1 base, and 5 bases had no gene match. Here the CDR3 reads CASSLGLGQDQETQYF. CDR3 DNA sequence: TGTGCCAGCAGCTTAGGGCTCGGACAGGACCAAGAGACCCAGTACTTC. Full variable domain (remainder filled in from reference TRBV7-2 and TRBJ2-5): GAGVSQSPSNKVTEKGKDVELRCDPISGHTALYWYRQSLGQGLEFLIYFQGNSAPDKSGLPSDRFSAERTGGSVSTLTIQRTQQEDSAVYLCASSLGLGQDQETQYFGPGTRLLVL.

V gene TRBV29-1 combines with J gene TRBJ1-5; D is ambiguous. Trimming stripped 4 bases from V and 0 bases from J, with 10 bases between. The CDR3 consists of 14 residues. The germline V gene encodes CDR1 SQVTM and CDR2 ANQGSEA. The CDR3 nucleotides read TGCAGCGTTGTCCCCAGGAATAGCAATCAGCCCCAGCATTTT. This encodes CSVVPRNSNQPQHF. Drawing the rest from reference TRBV29-1 and TRBJ1-5, the complete variable domain is SAVISQKPSRDICQRGTSLTIQCQVDSQVTMMFWYRQQPGQSLTLIATANQGSEATYESGFVIDKFPISRPNLTFSTLTVSNMSPEDSSIYLCSVVPRNSNQPQHFGDGTRLSIL.

J is TRBJ2-5 and V is TRBV28; 7 bases fit TRBD2. The V and J ends lost 8 bases and 1 base, in that order; junction bases with no gene match: 7. This CDR3 comprises 14 residues. CDR1 MDHEN and CDR2 SYDVKM come from the germline V gene. The CDR3: CASGGGMTQETQYF. Written as DNA, the CDR3 is TGTGCCAGCGGCGGGGGAATGACCCAAGAGACCCAGTACTTC. Based on the CDR3 plus reference TRBV28 and TRBJ2-5, the full variable domain is DVKVTQSSRYLVKRTGEKVFLECVQDMDHENMFWYRQDPGLGLRLIYFSYDVKMKEKGDIPEGYSVSREKKERFSLILESASTNQTSMYLCASGGGMTQETQYFGPGTRLLVL.

In this sample, this clonotype turned up many times. The chain uses TRBV6-2 or TRBV6-3 and TRBJ2-7; TRBD2 matches 15 bases. The trim removed 9 bases at V and 4 bases at J, leaving 7 bases unmatched. There are 15 residues in the CDR3. The germline V gene has CDR1 MNHEY and CDR2 SVGEGT. Here the CDR3 reads CARGLAGGPSYEQYF. Here the CDR3 DNA reads TGTGCCAGAGGACTAGCGGGAGGGCCTTCTTACGAGCAGTACTTC.

This clonotype was recorded many times. V is TRBV7-6 and J is TRBJ2-5; 8 bases are a match to TRBD2. CDR3 length: 16 residues. The V segment lost 2 bases and the J segment 3 bases; nucleotides outside the gene matches: 8. The germline gives CDR1 SGHVS, CDR2 FNYEAQ. CDR3 DNA: TGTGCCAGCAGCTTATGGCTCGTAGCGGGAAAAGAGACCCAGTACTTC. Translated: CASSLWLVAGKETQYF.

The chain is built from TRBV29-1 and TRBJ2-3; unclear D gene. CDR1 is SQVTM and CDR2 is ANQGSEA in the germline V gene. CDR3 length: 12 residues. V was cut by 7 bases and J by 2 bases, with 10 bases left in between. CDR3 amino acids: CSGRAVTDTQYF. In DNA form, the CDR3 reads TGCAGCGGCCGGGCCGTCACAGATACGCAGTATTTT.

Many counts were recorded for this clonotype. The V gene is TRBV28, the J gene TRBJ1-2; unclear D gene. With 4 bases removed from V and 0 bases from J, the gap between germline ends came to 9 bases. Germline V lookup: CDR1 MDHEN, CDR2 SYDVKM. The CDR3 contains 14 residues. The CDR3 sequence: CASSSSTANYGYTF. CDR3 nucleotide sequence: TGTGCCAGCAGTTCATCCACAGCTAACTATGGCTACACCTTC.

This clonotype has only a few counts. This rearrangement joins TRBV28 to TRBJ1-2; perhaps TRBD1 as D (5 bases). The CDR3 extends over 13 amino acids. V lost 2 bases, J lost 8 bases, and 12 bases lay in between. Germline V gene lookup returns CDR1 MDHEN and CDR2 SYDVKM. The CDR3 DNA reads TGTGCCAGCAGTTTACGGGGGGAGGACGGCTACACCTTC. This translates into CASSLRGEDGYTF.

This rearrangement joins TRBV19 to TRBJ1-6, with D tentatively TRBD1 (6 bases). CDR1 and CDR2 (germline): LNHDA, SQIVND (reference sequence). The CDR3 consists of 15 residues. V lost 3 bases and J 7 bases, leaving 13 bases between the germline ends. Here the CDR3 DNA reads TGTGCCAGTAGTATGGTCGGGACAAGCAATTCACCCCTCCACTTT. It is translated as CASSMVGTSNSPLHF.

This clonotype has ten or more counts. V gene TRBV6-2 or TRBV6-3 combines with J gene TRBJ2-7; maybe TRBD2 (6 bases). Trimming cost V 4 bases and J 3 bases, with 16 bases left between them. Germline V gene lookup returns CDR1 MNHEY and CDR2 SVGEGT. The CDR3 extends over 15 amino acids. CDR3: CASSSPDYANYEQYF. The CDR3 DNA follows: TGTGCCAGCAGTTCCCCGGACTACGCAAACTACGAGCAGTACTTC.

The table lists this clonotype with many counts. V gene TRBV7-9 combines with J gene TRBJ2-3; 11 bases line up with TRBD2. The V gene's germline CDR1 is SEHNR and CDR2 FQNEAQ (reference sequence). The CDR3 sequence is 16 residues long. With V trimmed by 5 bases and J by 6 bases, 10 bases remained unmatched. This CDR3 reads CASSQGLAGPRDTQYF. As DNA, the CDR3 is TGTGCCAGCAGCCAAGGACTAGCGGGCCCCCGGGATACGCAGTATTTT.

In its sample, this clonotype was seen a few times. This rearrangement joins TRBV5-8 to TRBJ2-7; 9 bases are a match to TRBD1. J gave up 2 bases and V 4 bases, and 19 bases lay outside the gene matches. This CDR3 is 19 amino acids long. Per germline, CDR1 SGHTS and CDR2 YDEGEE. The CDR3 spells CASSAAGTGPSVNAYEQYF. CDR3 bases: TGTGCCAGCAGCGCTGCCGGGACAGGGCCCTCGGTGAACGCCTACGAGCAGTACTTC.

V and J are TRBV29-1 and TRBJ2-3; TRBD2 matches 7 bases. The CDR3 length is 12 residues. Trimming at V came to 6 bases and at J to 6 bases, leaving 6 bases not matched to a gene. CDR1 and CDR2 (germline): SQVTM, ANQGSEA. Written as DNA, the CDR3 is TGCAGCGTCGCGGGAGCCCCCGATACGCAGTATTTT. It translates to CSVAGAPDTQYF.

On this clonotype itself: A single base separates this from a much larger clone, so it may be a read error. J is TRBJ2-2 and V is TRBV7-2, with D possibly TRBD1 on 5 matching bases. Germline loops: CDR1 SGHTA, CDR2 FQGNSA. Trimming stripped 8 bases from V and 7 bases from J, with 11 bases between. This CDR3 spans 12 amino acids. The chain's CDR3 is CASGPQGGELFF. CDR3 in DNA: TGTGCCAGCGGCCCCCAGGGCGGGGAGCTGTTTTTT.

The chain couples TRBV6-1 to TRBJ2-7; D ambiguous. The V and J ends lost 9 bases and 3 bases respectively, with 15 bases between them. CDR3 length: 13 residues. The germline gives CDR1 MNHNS, CDR2 SASEGT. Here the CDR3 reads CASSLSADYEQYF. CDR3 sequence (DNA): TGTGCCAGTAGCCTGAGTGCGGACTACGAGCAGTACTTC.

This clonotype was counted many times. CDR3 DNA sequence: TGTGCCAGCAGCCTGGGACAGGTTTATCGGGAGACCCAGTACTTC. Protein product: CASSLGQVYRETQYF. The rearrangement uses TRBV11-3 and TRBJ2-5; 8 bases are a match to TRBD1. Unmatched junction bases numbered 10, after V lost 5 bases and J lost 5 bases. Germline CDR1 reads SGHNT; CDR2 reads YENEEA. CDR3 length equals 15 residues.

J is TRBJ2-7 and V is TRBV2; 9 nucleotides align to TRBD2. Germline values: CDR1 SNHLY, CDR2 FYNNEI. CDR3 size: 13 residues. Trimming took 8 bases from V and 6 from J; bases not matched to a gene: 8. The CDR3 DNA reads as TGTGCCAGCCAGACTAGCGGTTTTGGCGAGCAGTACTTC. This encodes CASQTSGFGEQYF.

In this sample, this clonotype turned up many times. The chain uses TRBV28 and TRBJ2-7; D may be TRBD1 (5 bases). The CDR3 runs to 16 residues. Germline CDR1 reads MDHEN; CDR2 reads SYDVKM. V gave up 6 bases and J gave up 6 bases, with 24 bases separating them. The CDR3 reads CASSLLSALQGIEQYF. DNA for the CDR3: TGTGCCAGCAGCCTCCTCTCTGCCTTGCAGGGTATCGAGCAGTACTTC.